These 27 T cell receptor beta chains were sequenced from one sample in a study of T cell changes during pregnancy in multiple sclerosis. TCRdb's table, derived via immunoSEQ multiplex PCR, lists solely in-frame clones and lacks some. The table shows about 85,000 clones, with roughly 92% occurring only once. Source: peripheral blood, taken in the first trimester of pregnancy. The receptors were sampled from a female donor with multiple sclerosis, enrolled in a pregnancy study.

The V call is TRBV7-2, the J call TRBJ1-1, with D hard to call. Germline lookup yields CDR1 SGHTA and CDR2 FQGNSA. This CDR3 comprises 13 residues. The V end was cut by 5 bases, the J end by 3 bases, with 10 bases between. CDR3 in DNA: TGTGCCAGCAGCCGAAAAAGAGACACTGAAGCTTTCTTT. Its protein is CASSRKRDTEAFF.

This clone appeared a single time. The chain couples TRBV15 to TRBJ1-2, with TRBD1 as a possible D gene (5 bases). Trimming pared 5 bases from V and 6 bases from J, leaving 16 bases between. CDR1 LNHNV and CDR2 YYDKDF come from the germline V gene (reference sequence). The CDR3 runs to 14 residues. CDR3 loop: CATSGGSKGDGYTF. CDR3 bases: TGTGCCACCAGCGGAGGGTCGAAAGGGGATGGCTACACCTTC. Using reference TRBV15 and TRBJ1-2 for the parts outside the CDR3, the full variable domain is DAMVIQNPRYQVTQFGKPVTLSCSQTLNHNVMYWYQQKSSQAPKLLFHYYDKDFNNEADTPDNFQSRRPNTSFCFLDIRSPGLGDTAMYLCATSGGSKGDGYTFGSGTRLTVV.

This chain uses TRBV11-2 with TRBJ2-6; tentative D call: TRBD1 (7 bases). V shed 5 bases and J shed 0 bases, with 17 bases lying between them. This CDR3 region has 18 residues. Germline V gene lookup returns CDR1 SGHAT and CDR2 FQNNGV. CDR3 in DNA: TGTGCCAGCAGCGCAACGGGGGACAGCTACTCTGGGGCCAACGTCCTGACTTTC. It is translated as CASSATGDSYSGANVLTF.

J is TRBJ2-1 and V is TRBV19; 9 bases agree with TRBD2. Trimming took 2 bases from V and 4 from J; bases not matched to a gene: 6. This CDR3 has 16 residues. Germline V gives CDR1 LNHDA, CDR2 SQIVND (reference sequence). The CDR3 loop is CASSIQTSGEYNEQFF. CDR3 bases: TGTGCCAGTAGTATACAGACTAGCGGCGAATACAATGAGCAGTTCTTC. The complete variable domain, with remaining parts taken from reference TRBV19 and TRBJ2-1, reads DGGITQSPKYLFRKEGQNVTLSCEQNLNHDAMYWYRQDPGQGLRLIYYSQIVNDFQKGDIAEGYSVSREKKESFPLTVTSAQKNPTAFYLCASSIQTSGEYNEQFFGPGTRLTVL.

The V and J genes are TRBV15 and TRBJ1-6; 7 bases are shared with TRBD1. The germline V gene has CDR1 LNHNV and CDR2 YYDKDF (reference sequence). After removal of 0 bases from V and 5 bases from J, the junction contained 4 bases not matched to a gene. This CDR3 has 16 residues. CDR3 bases: TGTGCCACCAGCAGAGATTGGGACAGAGATAATTCACCCCTCCACTTT. Translation gives CATSRDWDRDNSPLHF.

CDR3: CASSQTGTGEAFF. The CDR3 bases are TGCGCCAGCAGCCAAACCGGGACAGGGGAAGCTTTCTTT. The chain uses TRBV4-1 and TRBJ1-1; 9 bases match TRBD1. The CDR3 covers 13 residues. Unmatched junction bases numbered 3, after V lost 2 bases and J lost 8 bases. Germline CDR1 MGHRA, CDR2 YSYEKL.

This sequence joins TRBV27 and TRBJ2-7; 9 bases align to TRBD2. In germline, CDR1 is MNHEY, CDR2 SMNVEV (reference sequence). The CDR3 has 24 residues. J was trimmed by 0 bases and V by 2 bases; bases with no gene match: 29. In nucleotides, the CDR3 is TGTGCCAGCAGTTTACCGTTCACGGGACAGACCCCGGGACTAGCTAATTACTACTCCTACGAGCAGTACTTC. This sequence encodes CASSLPFTGQTPGLANYYSYEQYF.

The chain recombines TRBV5-1 with TRBJ2-5; the D gene is possibly TRBD2 (5 bases). The germline V gene has CDR1 SGHRS and CDR2 YFSETQ. Trimming took off 0 bases at V and 5 bases at J, with 11 bases between the two ends. There are 14 residues in the CDR3. The CDR3 nucleotides are TGCGCCAGCAGCTTGGTAGGCGGGCCCGAGACCCAGTACTTC. It translates to CASSLVGGPETQYF.

The chain employs TRBV7-2 and TRBJ2-1, with 9 bases identical to TRBD1. The V gene's germline CDR1 is SGHTA and CDR2 FQGNSA. J was trimmed by 9 bases and V by 5 bases; bases with no gene match: 5. The CDR3 contains 13 residues. Here the CDR3 reads CASSRTGGSEQFF. CDR3 DNA sequence: TGTGCCAGCAGCCGAACAGGGGGCTCTGAGCAGTTCTTC.

The V and J genes are TRBV5-1 and TRBJ1-3, with 8 bases aligning to TRBD1. Germline loops: CDR1 SGHRS, CDR2 YFSETQ. The CDR3 length is 18 residues. After removal of 4 bases from V and 0 bases from J, the junction contained 12 bases not matched to a gene. The CDR3, as DNA: TGCGCCAGCAGCCGGTATTCCTGGGACAGGAGCTCTGGAAACACCATATATTTT. It encodes CASSRYSWDRSSGNTIYF.

V usage is TRBV18 and J usage is TRBJ1-4, with 9 bases fitting TRBD1. The V segment lost 3 bases and the J segment 2 bases; nucleotides outside the gene matches: 7. Germline CDR1 reads KGHSH; CDR2 reads LQKENI. This CDR3 comprises 17 residues. CDR3 in amino acids: CASSPIQGAPTNEKLFF. The CDR3 region has the DNA TGTGCCAGCTCACCGATACAGGGGGCGCCTACTAATGAAAAACTGTTTTTT.

The V gene is TRBV7-2, the J gene TRBJ2-3; 14 nucleotides line up with TRBD2. CDR1 and CDR2 from the germline V gene are SGHTA and FQGNSA. This CDR3 is built from 17 residues. With V trimmed by 0 bases and J by 5 bases, 4 bases remained unmatched. Written as DNA, the CDR3 is TGTGCCAGCAGCTTAGCCGGACTAGCGGGGGGTTTAGATACGCAGTATTTT. Protein sequence: CASSLAGLAGGLDTQYF.

The chain joins TRBV6-5 to TRBJ1-3, with 7 bases that match TRBD1. The CDR3 runs to 15 residues. V lost 2 bases and J lost 6; bases outside the gene matches: 7. Per the germline V gene, CDR1 is MNHEY and CDR2 is SVGAGI. In nucleotides, the CDR3 is TGTGCCAGCAGTTACAGCCCCAGGGGGGAAAACACCATATATTTT. Its protein product is CASSYSPRGENTIYF.

The rearrangement joins TRBV6-6 to TRBJ1-4, with 9 nucleotides matching TRBD1. The CDR3 contains 15 residues. V lost 2 bases, J lost 7 bases, and 5 bases stayed unmatched. Per germline, CDR1 MNHNY and CDR2 SVGAGI (reference sequence). The CDR3 DNA is TGTGCCAGCAGTTACACAACAGGGGGCGCTGAAAAACTGTTTTTT. Translating it yields CASSYTTGGAEKLFF.

This clone appeared once. The chain joins TRBV5-4 to TRBJ1-4, with D possibly TRBD1 on 6 matching bases. Trimming removed 4 bases from V and 11 bases from J, with 21 bases in between. Germline V gene sequence: CDR1 SGHNT, CDR2 YYREEE (reference sequence). The CDR3 loop spans 15 amino acids. DNA for the CDR3: TGTGCCAGCAGCGTTGGAGGGGGGGGCGCGGGGAAACTGTTTTTT. Its protein is CASSVGGGGAGKLFF. The full variable domain, completed using reference TRBV5-4 and TRBJ1-4, is ETGVTQSPTHLIKTRGQQVTLRCSSQSGHNTVSWYQQALGQGPQFIFQYYREEENGRGNFPPRFSGLQFPNYSSELNVNALELDDSALYLCASSVGGGGAGKLFFGSGTQLSVL.

This sequence joins TRBV4-3 and TRBJ2-5; D is undetermined. The CDR3 contains 13 residues. Germline V CDR1 and CDR2: LGHNA, YSLEER. V dropped 0 bases and J dropped 5 bases, with 7 bases sitting between them. The CDR3 sequence: CASSQENWETQYF. The CDR3 nucleotides read TGCGCCAGCAGCCAAGAGAACTGGGAGACCCAGTACTTC.

This chain connects TRBV6-5 to TRBJ2-5, with 9 nucleotides matching TRBD2. Germline V gene lookup returns CDR1 MNHEY and CDR2 SVGAGI. V was clipped by 6 bases and J by 4 bases; unmatched bases: 9. The length of the CDR3 is 15 residues. The CDR3 sequence: CASRPSGRWGETQYF. In nucleotides, the CDR3 is TGTGCCAGCAGACCGAGCGGGAGGTGGGGAGAGACCCAGTACTTC.

The J gene is TRBJ2-2, the V gene TRBV25-1, with D perhaps matching TRBD2 (5 bases). Trimming took off 2 bases at V and 6 bases at J, with 7 bases between the two ends. From germline, CDR1 is MGHDK and CDR2 SYGVNS. The CDR3 loop spans 13 amino acids. CDR3 residues: CASSEPGAGELFF. The DNA for the CDR3 is TGTGCCAGCAGTGAACCCGGGGCCGGGGAGCTGTTTTTT.

The gene calls are TRBV7-6 and TRBJ1-3; no firm D call. The CDR3 extends over 14 amino acids. The germline V gene encodes CDR1 SGHVS and CDR2 FNYEAQ. Trimming pared 5 bases from V and 2 bases from J, leaving 10 bases between. The CDR3 reads CASSPGSPGNTIYF. DNA for the CDR3: TGTGCCAGCAGCCCAGGAAGCCCTGGAAACACCATATATTTT.

The V and J genes are TRBV6-5 and TRBJ2-1; 12 bases are shared with TRBD2. This CDR3 is 14 amino acids long. J gave up 9 bases and V 5 bases, and 5 bases lay outside the gene matches. Germline CDR1 reads MNHEY; CDR2 reads SVGAGI. CDR3 region: CASSELAGGGEQFF. In DNA, the CDR3 is TGTGCCAGCAGTGAACTAGCGGGGGGAGGTGAGCAGTTCTTC.

This clone has a handful of counts. J is TRBJ1-1 and V is TRBV20-1; weak D call: TRBD1 (5 bases). Germline loops: CDR1 DFQATT, CDR2 SNEGSKA (reference sequence). Trimming took 3 bases from V and 8 from J, leaving 10 bases between them. This CDR3 contains 11 residues. The CDR3 DNA is TGCAGTGCTAGGCCGGAGGGGGAAGCTTTCTTT. It codes for CSARPEGEAFF.

This clone was picked up one time. The V call is TRBV11-1, the J call TRBJ2-1; the D gene is possibly TRBD1 (5 bases). This CDR3 contains 15 residues. Trimming left V 1 base short and J 7 bases short, with 14 bases between. Germline CDR1 and CDR2: SGHAT and FQDESV (reference sequence). The CDR3: CASSLEVGLVNEQFF. CDR3 DNA sequence: TGTGCCAGCAGCTTAGAGGTGGGGCTCGTGAATGAGCAGTTCTTC.

The V and J genes are TRBV30 and TRBJ2-5, with no clear D. V was clipped by 0 bases and J by 1 base, with 6 bases between them. CDR3 size: 13 residues. Germline V gives CDR1 GTSNPN, CDR2 SVGIG (reference sequence). The CDR3 DNA follows: TGTGCCTGGAGTGTACGCGTCCAAGAGACCCAGTACTTC. It translates to CAWSVRVQETQYF.

This chain links TRBV5-4 with TRBJ2-5; TRBD1 might be the D (5 bases). CDR1 is SGHNT, CDR2 YYREEE, per germline (reference sequence). The length of the CDR3 is 14 residues. Trimming took 7 bases from V and 0 from J, leaving 13 bases between them. The CDR3 loop reads CASRPSTDQETQYF. The DNA of the CDR3 is TGTGCCAGCCGACCGTCGACAGACCAAGAGACCCAGTACTTC. The variable domain in full, with the rest retrieved from reference TRBV5-4 and TRBJ2-5, is ETGVTQSPTHLIKTRGQQVTLRCSSQSGHNTVSWYQQALGQGPQFIFQYYREEENGRGNFPPRFSGLQFPNYSSELNVNALELDDSALYLCASRPSTDQETQYFGPGTRLLVL.

V gene TRBV28 combines with J gene TRBJ2-7; 8 bases are shared with TRBD1. The germline CDR1 and CDR2 sequences are MDHEN and SYDVKM. Trimming removed 5 bases from V and 1 base from J; junction bases left unmatched: 7. This CDR3 spans 15 amino acids. The CDR3 is CASSSRTGSSYEQYF. The DNA for the CDR3 is TGTGCCAGCAGTAGTCGGACAGGGTCTTCCTACGAGCAGTACTTC.

The chain uses TRBV9 and TRBJ2-6; D may be TRBD2 (5 bases). Trimming pared 3 bases from V and 0 bases from J, leaving 16 bases between. This CDR3 comprises 18 residues. From germline, CDR1 is SGDLS and CDR2 YYNGEE. The CDR3 sequence is CASSGRSVLSSGANVLTF. The CDR3 DNA reads TGTGCCAGCAGCGGGAGGTCGGTATTGAGCTCTGGGGCCAACGTCCTGACTTTC.

The CDR3 DNA reads TGTGCCCGAGGGACGAGACAGGTTAATTCACCCCTCCACTTT. This gives the protein CARGTRQVNSPLHF. V is TRBV30 and J is TRBJ1-6; perhaps TRBD1 as D (6 bases). CDR1 and CDR2 from the germline V gene are GTSNPN and SVGIG (reference sequence). V was shortened by 8 bases and J by 6 bases, with 17 bases between the two germline ends. The CDR3 loop spans 14 amino acids.